Shown below are 20 T cell receptor beta chains from a single sample sequenced in a study of response to subunit inactivated influenza vaccine. TCRdb called the RT-PCR reads again in MiXCR, with one record for every CDR3 protein. The sample contains 860,000 or so distinct CDR3 sequences, 21% of which appear only once. This material consisted of PBMCs from blood, taken 5 to 6 days after vaccination. Receptors originate from a middle-aged man who received an inactivated influenza vaccine.

V is TRBV5-1 and J is TRBJ2-5; 8 bases fit TRBD2. This CDR3 spans 15 amino acids. V gave up 4 bases and J gave up 4 bases; unmatched junction bases: 9. CDR1 is SGHRS and CDR2 is YFSETQ in the germline V gene. This CDR3 reads CASSHQRGRGETQYF. The CDR3 nucleotides read TGCGCCAGCAGCCACCAGCGGGGGCGGGGAGAGACCCAGTACTTC.

The CDR3 bases are TGCGCCAGCAGCCAAGATGAGGGACTAGCGGGAGTCGAGCAGTACTTC. Its translation is CASSQDEGLAGVEQYF. The gene calls are TRBV4-3 and TRBJ2-7; 14 positions match TRBD2. Germline V gene sequence: CDR1 LGHNA, CDR2 YSLEER. With V trimmed by 0 bases and J by 6 bases, 4 bases remained unmatched. The CDR3 runs to 16 residues.

This chain joins TRBV10-3 and TRBJ1-4; D is unresolved. The CDR3 runs 15 residues. The germline V and J ends were trimmed by 2 bases and 2 bases, with 9 bases remaining between them. From germline, CDR1 is ENHRY and CDR2 SYGVKD. The DNA of the CDR3 is TGTGCCATCAGTGAGACCTCGGGCACTAATGAAAAACTGTTTTTT. Translating it yields CAISETSGTNEKLFF.

This clonotype was seen a few times. The chain carries TRBV4-2 and TRBJ2-4, with D uncertain. This CDR3 is 16 amino acids long. Trimming took 4 bases from V and 0 from J, leaving 13 bases between them. Germline values: CDR1 LGHNA, CDR2 YNFKEQ. CDR3 sequence (DNA): TGTGCCAGCAGCCCCCCCGAGACGCTAGCCAAAAACATTCAGTACTTC. Encoded protein: CASSPPETLAKNIQYF.

V gene TRBV12-3 or TRBV12-4 combines with J gene TRBJ1-2; D gene unclear. V gave up 5 bases and J gave up 0 bases, with 13 bases separating them. The CDR3 is 15 amino acids. CDR3 region: CASSEGGYSNYGYTF. CDR3 DNA sequence: TGTGCCAGCAGTGAGGGAGGTTACTCTAACTATGGCTACACCTTC.

A few counts support this clonotype. The chain has TRBV13 and TRBJ2-7; TRBD2 matches 8 bases. This CDR3 is 19 amino acids long. J lost 0 bases, V lost 5 bases, and 18 bases had no gene match. Per the germline V gene, CDR1 is PRHDT and CDR2 is FYEKMQ (reference sequence). The CDR3 spells CASSGANANRGTSSYEQYF. The DNA for the CDR3 is TGTGCCAGCAGCGGGGCTAACGCAAATAGGGGGACTAGCTCCTACGAGCAGTACTTC. Supplemented by reference TRBV13 and TRBJ2-7, the full variable domain reads AAGVIQSPRHLIKEKRETATLKCYPIPRHDTVYWYQQGPGQDPQFLISFYEKMQSDKGSIPDRFSAQQFSDYHSELNMSSLELGDSALYFCASSGANANRGTSSYEQYFGPGTRLTVT.

This clonotype has a handful of counts. The chain is built from TRBV28 and TRBJ2-5; 7 positions agree with TRBD1. V lost 5 bases and J lost 5; bases outside the gene matches: 5. The CDR3 consists of 13 residues. Germline loops: CDR1 MDHEN, CDR2 SYDVKM. The CDR3 nucleotides read TGTGCCAGCAGTAAAGGGGGCAGGGAGACCCAGTACTTC. It specifies CASSKGGRETQYF.

The chain uses TRBV4-2 and TRBJ2-2, with D hard to call. The CDR3 contains 17 residues. CDR1 is LGHNA and CDR2 is YNFKEQ in the germline V gene. V lost 0 bases and J 6 bases, leaving 17 bases between the germline ends. In nucleotides, the CDR3 is TGTGCCAGCAGCCAAGAACAGAGGAGTACTGTGCCCGGGGAGCTGTTTTTT. Protein product: CASSQEQRSTVPGELFF.

The chain carries TRBV6-1 and TRBJ2-1, with D possibly being TRBD1 (7 bases). The CDR3 consists of 15 residues. Trimming took off 6 bases at V and 2 bases at J, with 14 bases between the two ends. Germline CDR1 MNHNS, CDR2 SASEGT. The CDR3 DNA is TGTGCCAGCAGACCGGAGGGGGCAACCTACAATGAGCAGTTCTTC. This sequence encodes CASRPEGATYNEQFF.

This chain connects TRBV20-1 to TRBJ2-1, with 14 bases identical to TRBD2. In germline, CDR1 is DFQATT, CDR2 SNEGSKA (reference sequence). V gave up 6 bases and J gave up 8 bases; unmatched junction bases: 9. The CDR3 is 15 amino acids. CDR3 amino acids: CSARTGTSGSDEQFF. As DNA, the CDR3 is TGCAGTGCAAGGACAGGGACTAGCGGGAGCGATGAGCAGTTCTTC.

The chain carries TRBV12-3 or TRBV12-4 and TRBJ2-3; 10 bases map to TRBD1. The length of the CDR3 is 17 residues. Trimming removed 3 bases from V and 4 bases from J; junction bases left unmatched: 10. Here the CDR3 reads CASSFPRTGGDADTQYF. Written as DNA, the CDR3 is TGTGCCAGCAGTTTTCCCCGGACAGGGGGAGATGCAGATACGCAGTATTTT.

This clonotype has more than one count but fewer than ten. This chain links TRBV5-1 with TRBJ2-2; D perhaps matches TRBD2 (6 bases). V lost 9 bases and J lost 4, with 16 bases in between. Germline-derived CDR1 and CDR2 are SGHRS and YFSETQ. This CDR3 contains 14 residues. Here the CDR3 DNA reads TGCGCCACCAAGAGGGAGGAACCCACCGGGGAGCTGTTTTTT. This translates into CATKREEPTGELFF. The whole variable domain, filled in from reference TRBV5-1 and TRBJ2-2, reads KAGVTQTPRYLIKTRGQQVTLSCSPISGHRSVSWYQQTPGQGLQFLFEYFSETQRNKGNFPGRFSGRQFSNSRSEMNVSTLELGDSALYLCATKREEPTGELFFGEGSRLTVL.

This clonotype was seen a few times. The chain employs TRBV20-1 and TRBJ1-5; D is perhaps TRBD1 (5 bases). The CDR3 has 15 residues. Per the germline V gene, CDR1 is DFQATT and CDR2 is SNEGSKA (reference sequence). With 5 bases removed from V and 0 bases from J, the gap between germline ends came to 14 bases. As DNA, the CDR3 is TGCAGTGCTCTTCAGACAGTCCATAGCAATCAGCCCCAGCATTTT. The encoded protein is CSALQTVHSNQPQHF.

This chain connects TRBV15 to TRBJ1-4; D call uncertain. The CDR3 runs 13 residues. Per the germline V gene, CDR1 is LNHNV and CDR2 is YYDKDF (reference sequence). Trimming cost V 0 bases and J 6 bases, with 5 bases left between them. CDR3 amino acids: CATSRDQDEKLFF. The CDR3 nucleotides read TGTGCCACCAGCAGAGATCAGGATGAAAAACTGTTTTTT.

The chain couples TRBV9 to TRBJ2-1, with D unclear. Trimming left V 0 bases short and J 0 bases short, with 13 bases between. This CDR3 contains 17 residues. Germline assignment: CDR1 SGDLS and CDR2 YYNGEE. CDR3 residues: CASSVDPAPSSYNEQFF. The CDR3 coding sequence is TGTGCCAGCAGCGTAGATCCAGCGCCGAGCTCCTACAATGAGCAGTTCTTC.

This clonotype was observed many times. J is TRBJ1-5 and V is TRBV7-2, with 9 bases that match TRBD1. The germline V gene encodes CDR1 SGHTA and CDR2 FQGNSA. This CDR3 has 15 residues. The trim removed 4 bases at V and 3 bases at J, leaving 4 bases unmatched. CDR3 residues: CASSYRTGDNQPQHF. CDR3 DNA sequence: TGTGCCAGCAGCTACCGGACAGGGGACAATCAGCCCCAGCATTTT.

This clonotype was recorded a few times. V usage is TRBV11-2 and J usage is TRBJ1-2, with 8 positions matching TRBD1. Looked up from germline, CDR1 is SGHAT and CDR2 is FQNNGV. V lost 5 bases and J lost 0; bases outside the gene matches: 8. The CDR3 is made up of 16 amino acids. CDR3 in amino acids: CASSALRDRPNYGYTF. CDR3 nucleotides: TGTGCCAGCAGCGCACTCCGGGACAGGCCTAACTATGGCTACACCTTC.

J is TRBJ2-2 and V is TRBV6-1; a weak D match, TRBD2 (5 bases). Germline CDR1 and CDR2: MNHNS and SASEGT. The CDR3 has 15 amino acids. Trimming removed 5 bases from V and 4 bases from J, with 14 bases in between. The CDR3 sequence is CASSQISGFTGELFF. The DNA of the CDR3 is TGTGCCAGCAGTCAAATATCGGGATTCACCGGGGAGCTGTTTTTT.

The gene calls are TRBV20-1 and TRBJ2-6; TRBD2 is a possible D gene (5 bases). Germline V gene data show CDR1 as DFQATT and CDR2 as SNEGSKA (reference sequence). The CDR3 covers 16 residues. The V end was cut by 0 bases, the J end by 4 bases, with 13 bases between. The CDR3 DNA reads as TGCAGTGCTAGAGATTCCCGGGAACGGGGGGCCAACGTCCTGACTTTC. Residues: CSARDSRERGANVLTF.

The gene calls are TRBV5-1 and TRBJ2-1; D not certain. Trimming left V 1 base short and J 5 bases short, with 16 bases between. This CDR3 spans 16 amino acids. Germline lookup yields CDR1 SGHRS and CDR2 YFSETQ. CDR3 sequence: CASSLSRPTPNNEQFF. Written as DNA, the CDR3 is TGCGCCAGCAGCTTGAGCAGGCCGACACCCAACAATGAGCAGTTCTTC.